One sample yielded the 18 T cell receptor beta chains listed below, sequenced in a study of cytomegalovirus exposure and HLA in healthy donors. The PCR had 60 Vbeta and 13 Jbeta primers. The assay was immunoSEQ multiplex PCR, and TCRdb's table has in-frame clones only and misses some. The sample holds 140,000 to 150,000 clones, about 70% seen once. Specimen: PBMCs. These receptors all come from a woman aged 55-75 years in good health and CMV-seropositive.

The chain has TRBV10-3 and TRBJ1-1; the match to TRBD1 covers 9 bases. The CDR3 extends over 16 amino acids. Germline CDR1 is ENHRY and CDR2 is SYGVKD. Trimming took 4 bases from V and 1 from J; bases not matched to a gene: 7. The CDR3 nucleotides are TGTGCCATCAGTGTATCTTGGACAGGGGAGAACACTGAAGCTTTCTTT. Protein product: CAISVSWTGENTEAFF.

The J gene is TRBJ2-1, the V gene TRBV6-6, with TRBD2 matching over 13 bases. CDR1 MNHNY and CDR2 SVGAGI come from the germline V gene (reference sequence). The length of the CDR3 is 16 residues. J lost 5 bases, V lost 5 bases, and 6 bases had no gene match. Here the CDR3 DNA reads TGTGCCAGCAGTACCTCCGGGACTAGCGGGAACAATGAGCAGTTCTTC. Translation gives CASSTSGTSGNNEQFF.

The CDR3 DNA sequence: TGTGCCATCAGCACCGCCGCAGCAGGCCCCGAGCAGTACTTC. Translating gives CAISTAAAGPEQYF. J is TRBJ2-7 and V is TRBV10-3, with D uncertain. Germline-derived CDR1 and CDR2 are ENHRY and SYGVKD. Trimming took off 6 bases at V and 6 bases at J, with 18 bases between the two ends. This CDR3 is 14 amino acids long.

In its sample, this clone was seen a few times. V is TRBV5-6 and J is TRBJ2-1, with 12 bases lining up with TRBD1. V gave up 0 bases and J gave up 7 bases; unmatched junction bases: 2. The CDR3 has 15 amino acids. Germline CDR1 and CDR2: SGHDT and YYEEEE. The CDR3 nucleotides are TGTGCCAGCAGCTTGGTGGGACAGGGGGCGAATGAGCAGTTCTTC. Protein product: CASSLVGQGANEQFF.

The V gene is TRBV18, the J gene TRBJ1-2; 10 positions agree with TRBD1. V shed 0 bases and J 3 bases; nucleotides not matched to a gene: 4. The germline gives CDR1 KGHSH, CDR2 LQKENI. The CDR3 is made up of 16 amino acids. The CDR3 DNA reads TGTGCCAGCTCACCACCTCGCGGACAGGGGGACTATGGCTACACCTTC. This gives the protein CASSPPRGQGDYGYTF.

This clone was seen more than once but under ten times. The chain joins TRBV29-1 to TRBJ1-2, with no clear D. This CDR3 has 13 residues. The germline gives CDR1 SQVTM, CDR2 ANQGSEA. Deletions cut 1 base from V and 4 bases from J, with 10 bases between. The CDR3 region has the DNA TGCAGCGTTGAAGCAGGTGCAATCTATGGCTACACCTTC. This encodes CSVEAGAIYGYTF.

The chain employs TRBV19 and TRBJ1-4; possibly TRBD1 for D (6 bases). The V end was cut by 7 bases, the J end by 7 bases, with 16 bases between. Germline V CDR1 and CDR2: LNHDA, SQIVND (reference sequence). The length of the CDR3 is 14 residues. The CDR3 reads CASNPQGVGEKLFF. The CDR3 DNA reads as TGTGCCAGTAATCCACAGGGAGTCGGTGAAAAACTGTTTTTT. Variable domain in full (rest from reference TRBV19 and TRBJ1-4): DGGITQSPKYLFRKEGQNVTLSCEQNLNHDAMYWYRQDPGQGLRLIYYSQIVNDFQKGDIAEGYSVSREKKESFPLTVTSAQKNPTAFYLCASNPQGVGEKLFFGSGTQLSVL.

V usage is TRBV2 and J usage is TRBJ1-1, with 8 bases fitting TRBD1. V lost 6 bases to trimming and J lost 1 base; unmatched junction nucleotides: 7. Germline V gene data show CDR1 as SNHLY and CDR2 as FYNNEI. CDR3 length equals 15 residues. The CDR3 DNA reads as TGTGCCAGCAGGGCGGACAGGGCCAAGAACACTGAAGCTTTCTTT. Translating it yields CASRADRAKNTEAFF.

Only a few counts were recorded for this clone. This chain uses TRBV6-5 with TRBJ2-7, with D maybe TRBD2 (6 bases). V was cut by 7 bases and J by 0 bases, with 16 bases left in between. CDR1 MNHEY and CDR2 SVGAGI come from the germline V gene. CDR3 length: 15 amino acids. The CDR3 spells CASTPGGAYSYEQYF. CDR3 sequence (DNA): TGTGCCAGCACCCCCGGCGGGGCCTACTCCTACGAGCAGTACTTC.

The rearrangement joins TRBV1 to TRBJ2-1; the table assigns TRBD2, which was not confirmed against the DNA. TRBV1 is noted as a pseudogene. This CDR3 comprises 17 residues. The CDR3 sequence is CTSSQRDGRYSYNEQFF. In nucleotides, the CDR3 is TGCACCAGCAGCCAAAGGGACGGGAGGTATTCCTACAATGAGCAGTTCTTC.

The rearrangement links TRBV4-1 to TRBJ2-7; weak D call: TRBD1 (5 bases). CDR1 MGHRA and CDR2 YSYEKL come from the germline V gene. Deletions cut 1 base from V and 2 bases from J, with 15 bases between. The CDR3 extends over 16 amino acids. CDR3 DNA sequence: TGCGCCAGCAGCCAAGGTAATAGAAGGGGTACCTACGAGCAGTACTTC. It specifies CASSQGNRRGTYEQYF.

V and J are TRBV5-5 and TRBJ2-7; 7 nucleotides agree with TRBD2. With 3 bases clipped from V and 3 bases from J, the junction kept 6 bases outside the gene matches. Per germline, CDR1 SGHKS and CDR2 YYEKEE (reference sequence). The CDR3 sequence is 14 residues long. CDR3: CASSSAGGNYEQYF. The CDR3 region has the DNA TGTGCCAGCAGCTCAGCCGGGGGGAACTACGAGCAGTACTTC.

This chain uses TRBV5-4 with TRBJ1-3, with a possible D match to TRBD1 (5 bases). CDR1 and CDR2 from the germline V gene are SGHNT and YYREEE (reference sequence). The CDR3 is made up of 15 amino acids. V gave up 4 bases and J gave up 0 bases, with 11 bases separating them. The CDR3, as DNA: TGTGCCAGCAGCCCAGGGATCCTCTCTGGAAACACCATATATTTT. Protein sequence: CASSPGILSGNTIYF.

This clone was counted a single time. The chain carries TRBV19 and TRBJ1-1, with 10 bases fitting TRBD1. CDR3 length equals 17 residues. V dropped 6 bases and J dropped 3; count of bases not matched to a gene: 13. Looked up from germline, CDR1 is LNHDA and CDR2 is SQIVND (reference sequence). The CDR3 DNA sequence: TGTGCCAGTAGCCCCAAGGGACAGGGGCCCCTCTACACTGAAGCTTTCTTT. Protein sequence: CASSPKGQGPLYTEAFF. The whole variable domain, remainder taken from reference TRBV19 and TRBJ1-1, is DGGITQSPKYLFRKEGQNVTLSCEQNLNHDAMYWYRQDPGQGLRLIYYSQIVNDFQKGDIAEGYSVSREKKESFPLTVTSAQKNPTAFYLCASSPKGQGPLYTEAFFGQGTRLTVV.

The chain uses TRBV28 and TRBJ2-2; tentatively, D is TRBD1 (6 bases). Trimming pared 3 bases from V and 0 bases from J, leaving 8 bases between. Germline V gene data show CDR1 as MDHEN and CDR2 as SYDVKM. The CDR3 extends over 15 amino acids. The CDR3 is CASSLGTPNTGELFF. The CDR3 DNA reads as TGTGCCAGCAGTTTGGGGACACCGAACACCGGGGAGCTGTTTTTT.

This clone turned up a few times. The chain links TRBV5-4 to TRBJ1-2; 7 bases match TRBD1. The V gene end was trimmed by 4 bases and the J gene end by 5 bases; junction bases not matched to a gene: 14. This CDR3 is built from 16 residues. Germline V lookup: CDR1 SGHNT, CDR2 YYREEE (reference sequence). Here the CDR3 reads CASSQVPGQELYGYTF. The CDR3 DNA is TGTGCCAGCAGCCAAGTCCCCGGACAGGAGTTATATGGCTACACCTTC.

The gene calls are TRBV11-3 and TRBJ1-1, with D maybe TRBD1 (5 bases). Trimming left V 5 bases short and J 4 bases short, with 11 bases between. Germline V gene lookup returns CDR1 SGHNT and CDR2 YENEEA. CDR3 length: 13 residues. The CDR3 here is CASSVGAGTEAFF. The CDR3 DNA reads as TGTGCCAGCAGCGTAGGGGCAGGCACTGAAGCTTTCTTT.

The chain couples TRBV28 to TRBJ1-1, with TRBD1 matching 7 bases. CDR1 is MDHEN, CDR2 SYDVKM, per germline. V shed 5 bases and J 5 bases; nucleotides not matched to a gene: 5. CDR3 length: 13 amino acids. The CDR3 reads CASSGPGGTEAFF. In DNA form, the CDR3 reads TGTGCCAGCAGTGGTCCAGGGGGGACTGAAGCTTTCTTT.